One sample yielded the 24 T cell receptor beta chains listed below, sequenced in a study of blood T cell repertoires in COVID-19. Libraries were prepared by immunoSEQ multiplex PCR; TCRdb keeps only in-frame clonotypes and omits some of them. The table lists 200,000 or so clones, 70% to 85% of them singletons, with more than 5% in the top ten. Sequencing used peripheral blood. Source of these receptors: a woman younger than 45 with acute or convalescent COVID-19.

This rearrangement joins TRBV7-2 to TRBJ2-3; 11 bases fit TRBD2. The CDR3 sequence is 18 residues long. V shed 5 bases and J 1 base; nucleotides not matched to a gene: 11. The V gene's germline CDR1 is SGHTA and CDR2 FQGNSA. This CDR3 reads CASSPVAGGPLGTDTQYF. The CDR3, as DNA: TGTGCCAGCAGCCCCGTAGCGGGGGGGCCGTTGGGCACAGATACGCAGTATTTT. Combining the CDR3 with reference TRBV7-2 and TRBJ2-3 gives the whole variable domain GAGVSQSPSNKVTEKGKDVELRCDPISGHTALYWYRQSLGQGLEFLIYFQGNSAPDKSGLPSDRFSAERTGGSVSTLTIQRTQQEDSAVYLCASSPVAGGPLGTDTQYFGPGTRLTVL.

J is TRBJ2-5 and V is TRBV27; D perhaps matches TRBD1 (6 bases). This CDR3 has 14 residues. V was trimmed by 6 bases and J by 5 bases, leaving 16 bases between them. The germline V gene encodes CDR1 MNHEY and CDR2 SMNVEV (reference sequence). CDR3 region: CASRPSGARETQYF. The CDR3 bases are TGTGCCAGCAGACCCTCAGGGGCGCGGGAGACCCAGTACTTC.

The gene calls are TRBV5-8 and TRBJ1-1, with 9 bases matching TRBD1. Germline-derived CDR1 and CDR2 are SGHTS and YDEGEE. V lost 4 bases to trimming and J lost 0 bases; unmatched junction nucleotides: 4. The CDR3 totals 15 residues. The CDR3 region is CASSQGDRVNTEAFF. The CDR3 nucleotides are TGTGCCAGCAGCCAGGGGGACAGGGTGAACACTGAAGCTTTCTTT.

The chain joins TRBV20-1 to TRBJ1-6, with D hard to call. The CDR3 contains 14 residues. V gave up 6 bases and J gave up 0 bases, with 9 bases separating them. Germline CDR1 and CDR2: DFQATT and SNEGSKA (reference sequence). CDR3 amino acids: CSASSFSYNSPLHF. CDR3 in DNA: TGCAGTGCCAGTTCCTTCTCCTATAATTCACCCCTCCACTTT.

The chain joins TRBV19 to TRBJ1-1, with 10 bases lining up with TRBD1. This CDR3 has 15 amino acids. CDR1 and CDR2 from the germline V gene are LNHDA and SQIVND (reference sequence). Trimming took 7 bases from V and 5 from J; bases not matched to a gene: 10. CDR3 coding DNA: TGTGCCAGTACACCTCGGACAGGGGGTGGTACTGAAGCTTTCTTT. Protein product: CASTPRTGGGTEAFF.

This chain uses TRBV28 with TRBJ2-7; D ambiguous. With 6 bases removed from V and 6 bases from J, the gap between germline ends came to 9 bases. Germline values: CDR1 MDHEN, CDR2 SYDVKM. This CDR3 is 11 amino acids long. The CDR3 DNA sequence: TGTGCCAGCAGCCCAAAACTCGAGCAGTACTTC. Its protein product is CASSPKLEQYF.

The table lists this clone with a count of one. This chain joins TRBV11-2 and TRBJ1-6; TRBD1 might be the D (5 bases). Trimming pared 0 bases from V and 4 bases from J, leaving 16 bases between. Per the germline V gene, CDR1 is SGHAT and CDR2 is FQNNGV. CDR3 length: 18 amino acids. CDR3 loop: CASSLDGGVTIYNSPLHF. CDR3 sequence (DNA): TGTGCCAGCAGCTTAGATGGAGGGGTCACCATTTATAATTCACCCCTCCACTTT.

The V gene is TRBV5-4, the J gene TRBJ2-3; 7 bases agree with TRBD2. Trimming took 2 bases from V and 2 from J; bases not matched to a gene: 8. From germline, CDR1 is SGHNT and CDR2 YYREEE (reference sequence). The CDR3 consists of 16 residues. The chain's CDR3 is CASSFRVRGFTDTQYF. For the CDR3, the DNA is TGTGCCAGCAGCTTTCGGGTGCGGGGGTTCACAGATACGCAGTATTTT. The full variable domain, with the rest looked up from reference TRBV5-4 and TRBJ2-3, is ETGVTQSPTHLIKTRGQQVTLRCSSQSGHNTVSWYQQALGQGPQFIFQYYREEENGRGNFPPRFSGLQFPNYSSELNVNALELDDSALYLCASSFRVRGFTDTQYFGPGTRLTVL.

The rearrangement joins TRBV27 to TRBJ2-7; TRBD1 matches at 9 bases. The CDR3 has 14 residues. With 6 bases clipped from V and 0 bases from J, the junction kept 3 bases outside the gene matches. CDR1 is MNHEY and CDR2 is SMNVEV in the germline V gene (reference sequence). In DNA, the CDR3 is TGTGCCAGCAGAAAGACAGGGGGCTCCTACGAGCAGTACTTC. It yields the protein CASRKTGGSYEQYF.

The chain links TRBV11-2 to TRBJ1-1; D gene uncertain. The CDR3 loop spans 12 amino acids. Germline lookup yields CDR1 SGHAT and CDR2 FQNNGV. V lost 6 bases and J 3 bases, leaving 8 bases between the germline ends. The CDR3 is CASRIVHTEAFF. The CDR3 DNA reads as TGTGCCAGCAGAATCGTCCACACTGAAGCTTTCTTT.

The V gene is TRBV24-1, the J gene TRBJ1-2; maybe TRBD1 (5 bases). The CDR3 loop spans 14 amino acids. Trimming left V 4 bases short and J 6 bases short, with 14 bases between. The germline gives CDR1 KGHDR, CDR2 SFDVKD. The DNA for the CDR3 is TGTGCCACCAGTGACAAACAGGAGATGGATGGCTACACCTTC. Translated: CATSDKQEMDGYTF.

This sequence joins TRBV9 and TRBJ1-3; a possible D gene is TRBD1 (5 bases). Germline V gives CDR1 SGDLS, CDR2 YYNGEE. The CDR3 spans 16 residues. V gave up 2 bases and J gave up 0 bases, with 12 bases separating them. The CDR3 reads CASSVSTDFSGNTIYF. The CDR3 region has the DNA TGTGCCAGCAGCGTTTCGACAGACTTCTCTGGAAACACCATATATTTT. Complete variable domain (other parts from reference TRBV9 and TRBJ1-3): DSGVTQTPKHLITATGQRVTLRCSPRSGDLSVYWYQQSLDQGLQFLIQYYNGEERAKGNILERFSAQQFPDLHSELNLSSLELGDSALYFCASSVSTDFSGNTIYFGEGSWLTVV.

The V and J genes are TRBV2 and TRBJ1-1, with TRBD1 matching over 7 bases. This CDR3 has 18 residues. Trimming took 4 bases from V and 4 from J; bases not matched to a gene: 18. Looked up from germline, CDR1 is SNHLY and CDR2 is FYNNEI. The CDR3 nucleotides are TGTGCCAGCAGTGTTCCCCCTAGGACAGGTAAAGGTAGCACTGAAGCTTTCTTT. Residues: CASSVPPRTGKGSTEAFF.

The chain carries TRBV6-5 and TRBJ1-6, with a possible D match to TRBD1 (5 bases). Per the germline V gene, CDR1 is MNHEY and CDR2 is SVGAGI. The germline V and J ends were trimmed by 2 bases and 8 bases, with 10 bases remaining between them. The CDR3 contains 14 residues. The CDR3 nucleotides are TGTGCCAGCAGTTACGGAGGGGCTTATTCACCCCTCCACTTT. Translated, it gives CASSYGGAYSPLHF.

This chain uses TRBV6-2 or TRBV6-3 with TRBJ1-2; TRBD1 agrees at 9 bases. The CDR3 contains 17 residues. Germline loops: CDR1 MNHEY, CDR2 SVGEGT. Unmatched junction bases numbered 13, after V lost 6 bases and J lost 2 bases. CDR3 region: CASSLTRTGTGNYGYTF. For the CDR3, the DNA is TGTGCCAGCAGCCTCACTCGGACTGGGACAGGGAACTATGGCTACACCTTC.

The CDR3 DNA follows: TGTGCCAGCAGCCAAATGACAGGCTGGAACACTGAAGCTTTCTTT. Protein: CASSQMTGWNTEAFF. The genes are TRBV14 and TRBJ1-1; possibly TRBD1 for D (6 bases). The germline V gene encodes CDR1 SGHDN and CDR2 FVKESK. V was cut by 2 bases and J by 1 base, with 11 bases left in between. The CDR3 is made up of 15 amino acids.

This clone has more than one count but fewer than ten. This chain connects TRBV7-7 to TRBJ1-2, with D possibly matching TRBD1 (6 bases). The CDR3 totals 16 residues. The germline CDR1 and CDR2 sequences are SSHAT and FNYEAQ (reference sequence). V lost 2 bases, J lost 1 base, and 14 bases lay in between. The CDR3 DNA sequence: TGTGCCAGCAGCTTAAAACCGGGGACAAGTAACTATGGCTACACCTTC. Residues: CASSLKPGTSNYGYTF.

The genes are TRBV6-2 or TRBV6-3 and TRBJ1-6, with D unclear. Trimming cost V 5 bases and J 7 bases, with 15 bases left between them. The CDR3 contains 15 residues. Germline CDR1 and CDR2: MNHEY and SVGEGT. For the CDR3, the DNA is TGTGCCAGCAGTGACCCAACGGGATCGAATTCACCCCTCCACTTT. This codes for CASSDPTGSNSPLHF.

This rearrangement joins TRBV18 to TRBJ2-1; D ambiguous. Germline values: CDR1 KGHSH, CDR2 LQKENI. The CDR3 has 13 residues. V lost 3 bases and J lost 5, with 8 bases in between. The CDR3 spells CASSPGPNNEQFF. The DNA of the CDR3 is TGTGCCAGCTCACCGGGCCCTAACAATGAGCAGTTCTTC.

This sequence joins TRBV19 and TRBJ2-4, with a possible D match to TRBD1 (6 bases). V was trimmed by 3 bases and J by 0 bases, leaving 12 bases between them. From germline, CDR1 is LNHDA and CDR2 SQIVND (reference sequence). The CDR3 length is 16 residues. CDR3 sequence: CASSMLGDIAKNIQYF. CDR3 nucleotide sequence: TGTGCCAGTAGTATGCTCGGGGACATAGCCAAAAACATTCAGTACTTC. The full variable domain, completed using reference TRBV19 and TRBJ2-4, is DGGITQSPKYLFRKEGQNVTLSCEQNLNHDAMYWYRQDPGQGLRLIYYSQIVNDFQKGDIAEGYSVSREKKESFPLTVTSAQKNPTAFYLCASSMLGDIAKNIQYFGAGTRLSVL.

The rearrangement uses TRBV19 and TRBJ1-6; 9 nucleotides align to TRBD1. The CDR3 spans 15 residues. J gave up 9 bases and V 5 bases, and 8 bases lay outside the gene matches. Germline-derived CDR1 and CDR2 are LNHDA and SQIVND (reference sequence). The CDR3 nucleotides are TGTGCCAGTAGTCCCAGCCGGGACAGGGTTTCACCCCTCCACTTT. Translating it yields CASSPSRDRVSPLHF.

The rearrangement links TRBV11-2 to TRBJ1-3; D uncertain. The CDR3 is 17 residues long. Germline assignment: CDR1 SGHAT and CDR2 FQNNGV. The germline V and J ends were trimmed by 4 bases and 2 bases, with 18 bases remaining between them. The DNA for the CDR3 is TGTGCCAGCAGCTCCCAACCGAGGGTCAAAGCTGGAAACACCATATATTTT. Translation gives CASSSQPRVKAGNTIYF.

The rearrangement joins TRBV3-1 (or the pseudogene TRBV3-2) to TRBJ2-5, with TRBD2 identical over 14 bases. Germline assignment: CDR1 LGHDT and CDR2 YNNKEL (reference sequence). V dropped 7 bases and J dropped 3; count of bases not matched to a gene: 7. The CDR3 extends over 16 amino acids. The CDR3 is CASTRTSGRREETQYF. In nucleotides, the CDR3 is TGTGCCAGCACCAGGACTAGCGGGAGGCGGGAAGAGACCCAGTACTTC.

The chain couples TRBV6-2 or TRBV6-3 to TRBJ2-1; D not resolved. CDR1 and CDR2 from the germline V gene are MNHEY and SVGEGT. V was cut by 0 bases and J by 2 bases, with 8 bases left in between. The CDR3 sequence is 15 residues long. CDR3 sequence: CASSYSPSAYNEQFF. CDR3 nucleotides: TGTGCCAGCAGTTACTCTCCCAGCGCCTACAATGAGCAGTTCTTC.